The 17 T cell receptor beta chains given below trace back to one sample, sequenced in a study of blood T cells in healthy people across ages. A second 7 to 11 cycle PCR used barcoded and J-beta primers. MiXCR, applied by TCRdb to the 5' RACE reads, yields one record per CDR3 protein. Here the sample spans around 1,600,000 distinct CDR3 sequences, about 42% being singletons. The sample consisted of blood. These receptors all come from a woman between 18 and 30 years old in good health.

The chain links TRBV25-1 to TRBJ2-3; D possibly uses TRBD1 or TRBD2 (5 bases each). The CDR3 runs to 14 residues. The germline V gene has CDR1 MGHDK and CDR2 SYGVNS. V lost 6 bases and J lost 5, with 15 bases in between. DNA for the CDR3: TGTGCCAGCAGGCTCGACGGGGCTGGAGATACGCAGTATTTT. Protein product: CASRLDGAGDTQYF.

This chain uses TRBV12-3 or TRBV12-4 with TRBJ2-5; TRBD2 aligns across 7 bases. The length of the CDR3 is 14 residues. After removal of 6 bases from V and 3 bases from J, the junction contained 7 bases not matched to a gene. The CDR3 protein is CASRSVLAEETQYF. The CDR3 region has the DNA TGTGCCAGCAGATCCGTCCTAGCGGAAGAGACCCAGTACTTC.

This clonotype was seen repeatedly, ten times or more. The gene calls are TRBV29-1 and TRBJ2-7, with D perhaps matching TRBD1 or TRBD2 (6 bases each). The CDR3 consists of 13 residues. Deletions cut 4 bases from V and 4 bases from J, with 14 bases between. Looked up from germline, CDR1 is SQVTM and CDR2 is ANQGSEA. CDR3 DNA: TGCAGCGTTGGTGGGGGGCTGGCATACGAGCAGTACTTC. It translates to CSVGGGLAYEQYF.

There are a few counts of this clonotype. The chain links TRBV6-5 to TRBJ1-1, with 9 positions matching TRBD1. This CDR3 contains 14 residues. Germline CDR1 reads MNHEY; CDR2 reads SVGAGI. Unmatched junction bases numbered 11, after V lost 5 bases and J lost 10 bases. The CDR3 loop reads CASSEPWDRARAFF. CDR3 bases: TGTGCCAGCAGTGAACCATGGGACAGGGCGAGAGCTTTCTTT.

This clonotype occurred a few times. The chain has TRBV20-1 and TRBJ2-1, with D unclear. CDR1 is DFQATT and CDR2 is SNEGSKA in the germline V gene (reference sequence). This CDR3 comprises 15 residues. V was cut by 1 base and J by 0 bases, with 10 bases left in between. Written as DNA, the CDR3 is TGCAGTGCTAGAGGGGTACAGAGCTCCTACAATGAGCAGTTCTTC. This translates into CSARGVQSSYNEQFF.

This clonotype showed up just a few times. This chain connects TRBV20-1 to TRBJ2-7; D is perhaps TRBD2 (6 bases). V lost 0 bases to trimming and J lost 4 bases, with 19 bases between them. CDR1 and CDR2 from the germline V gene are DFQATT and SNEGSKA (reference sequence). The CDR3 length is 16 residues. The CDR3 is CSARDTTGTSQYEQYF. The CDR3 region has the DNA TGCAGTGCTAGAGATACGACCGGGACTTCCCAATACGAGCAGTACTTC.

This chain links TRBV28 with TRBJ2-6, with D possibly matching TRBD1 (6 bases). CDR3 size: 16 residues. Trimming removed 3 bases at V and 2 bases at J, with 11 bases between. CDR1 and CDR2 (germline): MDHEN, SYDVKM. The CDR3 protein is CASSFQGITGANVLTF. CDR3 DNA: TGTGCCAGCAGTTTCCAGGGGATTACTGGGGCCAACGTCCTGACTTTC.

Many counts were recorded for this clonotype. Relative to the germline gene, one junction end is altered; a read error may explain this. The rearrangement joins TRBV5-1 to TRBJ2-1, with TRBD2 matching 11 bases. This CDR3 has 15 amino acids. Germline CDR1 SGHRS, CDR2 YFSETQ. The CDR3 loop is CASSLGLAEYNEQFF. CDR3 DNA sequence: TGTGCCAGCAGCCTGGGACTAGCGGAATACAATGAGCAGTTCTTC. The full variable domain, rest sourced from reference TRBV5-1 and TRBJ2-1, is KAGVTQTPRYLIKTRGQQVTLSCSPISGHRSVSWYQQTPGQGLQFLFEYFSETQRNKGNFPGRFSGRQFSNSRSEMNVSTLELGDSALYLCASSLGLAEYNEQFFGPGTRLTVL.

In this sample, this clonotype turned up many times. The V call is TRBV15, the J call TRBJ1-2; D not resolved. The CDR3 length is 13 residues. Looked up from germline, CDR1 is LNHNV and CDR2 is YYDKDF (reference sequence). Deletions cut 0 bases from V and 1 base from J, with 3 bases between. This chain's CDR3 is CATSRDSNYGYTF. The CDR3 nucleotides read TGTGCCACCAGCAGAGACAGTAACTATGGCTACACCTTC.

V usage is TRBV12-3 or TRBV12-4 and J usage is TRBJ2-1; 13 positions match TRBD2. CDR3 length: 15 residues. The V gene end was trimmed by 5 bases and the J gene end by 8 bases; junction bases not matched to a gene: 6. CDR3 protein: CASSGGLAGSDEQFF. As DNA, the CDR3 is TGTGCCAGCAGTGGGGGACTAGCGGGGAGCGATGAGCAGTTCTTC.

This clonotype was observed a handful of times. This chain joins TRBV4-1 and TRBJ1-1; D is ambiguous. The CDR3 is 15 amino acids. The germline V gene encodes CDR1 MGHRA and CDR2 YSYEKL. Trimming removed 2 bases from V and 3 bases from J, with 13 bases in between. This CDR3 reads CASSQPTSRDTEAFF. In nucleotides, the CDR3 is TGCGCCAGCAGCCAACCGACAAGTCGGGACACTGAAGCTTTCTTT.

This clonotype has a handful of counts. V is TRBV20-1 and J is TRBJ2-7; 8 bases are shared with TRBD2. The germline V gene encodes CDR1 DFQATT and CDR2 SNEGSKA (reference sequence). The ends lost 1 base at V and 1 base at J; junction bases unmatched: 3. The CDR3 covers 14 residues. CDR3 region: CSARGGGPSYEQYF. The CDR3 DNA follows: TGCAGTGCTAGAGGCGGGGGGCCTTCCTACGAGCAGTACTTC.

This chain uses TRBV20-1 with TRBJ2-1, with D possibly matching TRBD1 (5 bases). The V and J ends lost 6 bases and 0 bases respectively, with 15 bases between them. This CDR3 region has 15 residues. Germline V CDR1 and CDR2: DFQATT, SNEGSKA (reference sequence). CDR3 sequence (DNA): TGCAGTGCCTCCGGACACTTAAGCTCCTACAATGAGCAGTTCTTC. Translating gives CSASGHLSSYNEQFF.

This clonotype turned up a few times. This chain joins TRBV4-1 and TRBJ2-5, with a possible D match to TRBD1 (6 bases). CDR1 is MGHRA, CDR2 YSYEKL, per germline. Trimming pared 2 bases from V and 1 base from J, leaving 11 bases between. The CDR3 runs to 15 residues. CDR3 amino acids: CASSQSRGPQETQYF. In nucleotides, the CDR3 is TGCGCCAGCAGCCAAAGCAGGGGTCCCCAAGAGACCCAGTACTTC.

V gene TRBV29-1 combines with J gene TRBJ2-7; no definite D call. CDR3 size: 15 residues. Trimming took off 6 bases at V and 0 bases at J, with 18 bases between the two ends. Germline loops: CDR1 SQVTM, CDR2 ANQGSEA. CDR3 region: CSVQDPADSSYEQYF. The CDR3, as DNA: TGCAGCGTCCAAGACCCAGCTGATAGCTCCTACGAGCAGTACTTC.

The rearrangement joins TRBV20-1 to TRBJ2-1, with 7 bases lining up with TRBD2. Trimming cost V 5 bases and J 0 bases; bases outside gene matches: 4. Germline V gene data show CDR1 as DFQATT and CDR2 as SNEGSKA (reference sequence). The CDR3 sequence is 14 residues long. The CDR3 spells CSAERGSSYNEQFF. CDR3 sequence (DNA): TGCAGTGCTGAGCGGGGCAGCTCCTACAATGAGCAGTTCTTC.

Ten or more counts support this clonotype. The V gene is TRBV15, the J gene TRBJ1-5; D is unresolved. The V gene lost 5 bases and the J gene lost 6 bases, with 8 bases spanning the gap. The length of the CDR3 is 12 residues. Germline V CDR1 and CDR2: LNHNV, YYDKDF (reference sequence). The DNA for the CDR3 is TGTGCCACCAGCGGAACTACTCAGCCCCAGCATTTT. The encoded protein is CATSGTTQPQHF.